These 18 T cell receptor beta chains were sequenced from one sample in a study of monozygotic twins with inflammatory bowel disease (dated by TCRdb to the late 2010s). The library came from 5' RACE. Sequencing was carried out with an Illumina HiSeq 2500. The reads underwent TCRdb reprocessing, giving one record for each CDR3 protein sequence and no DNA. Per the sample table, the count is 310,000 or so distinct CDR3 sequences. Around 2% of the sample is in the top ten clones. The specimen sequenced was blood. These receptor sequences come from a human donor with ulcerative colitis or Crohn's disease, or a healthy co-twin of an affected twin (not recorded which).

The rearrangement links TRBV11-2 to TRBJ2-5; as DNA is missing, the TRBD1 call by TCRdb cannot be tested. There are 17 residues in the CDR3. Germline assignment: CDR1 SGHAT and CDR2 FQNNGV. Here the CDR3 reads CASSFNGGANLQETQYF.

V is TRBV5-1 and J is TRBJ2-7. The CDR3 length is 14 residues. Per germline, CDR1 SGHRS and CDR2 YFSETQ. CDR3 loop: CASSLAYGSYEQYF.

The V gene is TRBV29-1, the J gene TRBJ1-2; the D gene TCRdb calls, TRBD1, cannot be checked with no DNA. Germline-derived CDR1 and CDR2 are SQVTM and ANQGSEA. CDR3 size: 14 residues. The CDR3 protein is CSVTGTGFAYGYTF.

This chain links TRBV21-1 with TRBJ2-2; TCRdb's D gene call, TRBD1, goes unchecked for lack of DNA. TRBV21-1 is a pseudogene segment. CDR3 length equals 17 residues. CDR3 region: CASSKEVDRALTGELFF.

The chain links TRBV5-1 to TRBJ2-7; without DNA, the TCRdb call of TRBD2 cannot be checked. Germline loops: CDR1 SGHRS, CDR2 YFSETQ. CDR3 length: 18 residues. The chain's CDR3 is CASSTGTSGRWSLGEQYF.

The chain joins TRBV10-3 to TRBJ2-5; TCRdb reports TRBD2, a call that lacks DNA to check it against. This CDR3 contains 16 residues. In germline, CDR1 is ENHRY, CDR2 SYGVKD. The CDR3 sequence: CAISGEYSLSGETQYF.

V gene TRBV25-1 combines with J gene TRBJ2-1; TCRdb picks TRBD1, but there is no DNA to check that call. Per germline, CDR1 MGHDK and CDR2 SYGVNS. The CDR3 contains 14 residues. The CDR3 sequence: CASSETRRGNEQFF.

V usage is TRBV7-9 and J usage is TRBJ2-3. The CDR3 is 14 residues long. Germline V gene data show CDR1 as SEHNR and CDR2 as FQNEAQ (reference sequence). The CDR3 here is CASSAEDSTDTQYF.

The chain is built from TRBV28 and TRBJ2-7; TCRdb outputs TRBD2, but without DNA this stays unchecked. Per germline, CDR1 MDHEN and CDR2 SYDVKM. The CDR3 is made up of 16 amino acids. The CDR3 sequence is CASSSIGSGRPYEQYF.

The genes are TRBV4-1 and TRBJ2-7; TCRdb returns TRBD1, unconfirmable since there is no DNA. CDR1 and CDR2 from the germline V gene are MGHRA and YSYEKL. There are 17 residues in the CDR3. CDR3 sequence: CASSYQKSDRITYEQYF.

The chain combines TRBV2 with TRBJ2-6; with no DNA, the TCRdb D assignment of TRBD2 cannot be verified. There are 15 residues in the CDR3. Germline CDR1 is SNHLY and CDR2 is FYNNEI. CDR3: CAIRKGSSGANVLTF. Drawing the rest from reference TRBV2 and TRBJ2-6, the complete variable domain is EPEVTQTPSHQVTQMGQEVILRCVPISNHLYFYWYRQILGQKVEFLVSFYNNEISEKSEIFDDQFSVERPDGSNFTLKIRSTKLEDSAMYFCAIRKGSSGANVLTFGAGSRLTVL.

This chain connects TRBV5-1 to TRBJ2-7; the TRBD1 assignment by TCRdb is unverifiable without DNA. The CDR3 contains 16 residues. Germline V gives CDR1 SGHRS, CDR2 YFSETQ. CDR3 amino acids: CANTTGGAKWWHEQYF.

V and J are TRBV5-1 and TRBJ2-7. Germline-derived CDR1 and CDR2 are SGHRS and YFSETQ. The CDR3 covers 11 residues. The CDR3 loop reads CASSSGYEQYF.

The rearrangement joins TRBV20-1 to TRBJ1-1. The CDR3 spans 13 residues. The germline V gene has CDR1 DFQATT and CDR2 SNEGSKA (reference sequence). The CDR3 is CSARRALATEAFF.

J is TRBJ2-5 and V is TRBV10-3; TCRdb picks TRBD2, but there is no DNA to check that call. This CDR3 is 16 amino acids long. Germline V gene lookup returns CDR1 ENHRY and CDR2 SYGVKD. The CDR3 sequence: CAIRGSRSGSQETQYF.

V gene TRBV5-1 combines with J gene TRBJ2-3; TCRdb's assignment of TRBD1 cannot be checked, as there is no DNA. Germline V gives CDR1 SGHRS, CDR2 YFSETQ. The CDR3 sequence is 16 residues long. CDR3 sequence: CASSHLDRGGTDTQYF.

The gene calls are TRBV6-5 and TRBJ2-2. CDR1 is MNHEY and CDR2 is SVGAGI in the germline V gene. CDR3 size: 12 residues. CDR3 loop: CASSVPAGELFF.

CDR3 region: CASSSVFESQHF. The V call is TRBV28, the J call TRBJ1-5. Germline V gene lookup returns CDR1 MDHEN and CDR2 SYDVKM. The CDR3 is made up of 12 amino acids.